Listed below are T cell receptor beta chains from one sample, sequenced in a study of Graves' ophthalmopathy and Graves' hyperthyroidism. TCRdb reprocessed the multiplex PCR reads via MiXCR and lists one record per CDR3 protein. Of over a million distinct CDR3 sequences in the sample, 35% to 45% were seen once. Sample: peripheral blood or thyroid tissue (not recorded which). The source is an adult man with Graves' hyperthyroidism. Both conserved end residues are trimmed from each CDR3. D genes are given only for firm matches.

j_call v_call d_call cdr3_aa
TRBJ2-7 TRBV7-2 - ASSQGVAIYEQY
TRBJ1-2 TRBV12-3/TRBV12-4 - ASSADLEGSYGYT
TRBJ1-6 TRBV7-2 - ASSLAHLSPLH
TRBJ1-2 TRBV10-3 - ASSPVTGGYT
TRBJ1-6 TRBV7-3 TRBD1 ASSLVQGVLNSPLH
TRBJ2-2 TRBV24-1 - ATSTSGYTGELF
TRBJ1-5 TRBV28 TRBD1 ASMSGQGNQPQH
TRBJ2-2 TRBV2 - AWRGGTGELF
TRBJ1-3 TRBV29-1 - AWSHPGGSSGNTIY
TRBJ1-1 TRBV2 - ASSESRDGGTEAF
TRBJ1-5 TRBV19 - ASSIEHRTYSNQPQH
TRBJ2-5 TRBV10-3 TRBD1 AISQDRVRETQY
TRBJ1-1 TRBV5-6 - ASSLWGVNTEAF
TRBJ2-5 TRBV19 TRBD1 ASSTRTGPQETQY
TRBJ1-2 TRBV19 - AVMGTSGNT
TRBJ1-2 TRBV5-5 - ASSLGYRDNLNYGYT
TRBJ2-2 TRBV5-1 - ASSLGVITGELF
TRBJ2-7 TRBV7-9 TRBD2 ASSTGLAGLEQY
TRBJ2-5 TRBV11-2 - ASSISRGGETQY
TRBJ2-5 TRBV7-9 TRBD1 ASSQTGLGETQY
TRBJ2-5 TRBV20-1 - SASGRGTQY
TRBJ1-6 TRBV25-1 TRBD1 ASSEPTGYTSPLH
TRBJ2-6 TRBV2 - AVRGANVLT
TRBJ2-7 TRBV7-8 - ASSLDYGVSREQY
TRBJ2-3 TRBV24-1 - ATSGDRSTDTQY
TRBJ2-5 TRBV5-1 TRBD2 ASSGTSVETQY
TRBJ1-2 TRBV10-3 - ATRIGGYGYT
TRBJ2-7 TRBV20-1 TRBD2 SARDRPSGSYEQY
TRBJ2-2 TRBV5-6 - ASSFSPAGADTGELF
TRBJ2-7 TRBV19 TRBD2 ASSILAGGTYEQY
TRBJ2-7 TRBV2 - ASSYSGLITYEQY
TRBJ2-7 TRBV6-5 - ASSFMGGSYEQY
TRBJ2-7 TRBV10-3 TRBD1 AISERDRQSSYEQY
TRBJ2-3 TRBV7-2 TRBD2 ASSSGTSGARADTQY
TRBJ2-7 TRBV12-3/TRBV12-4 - ASSSNTGYEQY
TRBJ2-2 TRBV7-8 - ASSLGRNVNTGELF
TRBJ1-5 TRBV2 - ASCAGSNQPQH
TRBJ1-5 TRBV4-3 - ASSPEAGSNQPQH
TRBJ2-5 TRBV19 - ASKPRPIHETQY
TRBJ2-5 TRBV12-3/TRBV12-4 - ASSYPGAQY
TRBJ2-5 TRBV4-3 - ASSQDRTFRETQY
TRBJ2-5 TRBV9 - AGSDGYGGPQETQY
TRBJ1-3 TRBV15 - ATSRDGHHSGNTIY
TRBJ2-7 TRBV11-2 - ASSPQWSLGAREQY
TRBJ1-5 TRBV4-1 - ASSQVSDYQPQH
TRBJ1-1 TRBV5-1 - ASSLTARVTEAF
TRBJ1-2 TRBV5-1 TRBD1 ASSRTGDDSYT
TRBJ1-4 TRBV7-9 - ASSVLGGIPEKLF
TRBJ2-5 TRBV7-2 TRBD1 ASSGGDRASHQY